This entry lists 14 T cell receptor beta chains sequenced from one sample in a study of blood T cell repertoires in COVID-19. Sequenced by immunoSEQ multiplex PCR; TCRdb stores in-frame clones only, minus some. Of tens of thousands of clones in the sample, almost 85% were seen once. The sample comprised peripheral blood. All receptors derive from a woman older than 75 with acute or convalescent COVID-19.

This sequence joins TRBV28 and TRBJ1-5, with TRBD1 identical over 9 bases. Germline CDR1 reads MDHEN; CDR2 reads SYDVKM. CDR3 length: 17 residues. Trimming cost V 2 bases and J 5 bases; bases outside gene matches: 10. The CDR3 reads CASSLQAAGQGYQPQHF. The CDR3 bases are TGTGCCAGCAGTTTACAGGCCGCGGGACAGGGCTATCAGCCCCAGCATTTT. The complete variable domain, with remaining parts taken from reference TRBV28 and TRBJ1-5, reads DVKVTQSSRYLVKRTGEKVFLECVQDMDHENMFWYRQDPGLGLRLIYFSYDVKMKEKGDIPEGYSVSREKKERFSLILESASTNQTSMYLCASSLQAAGQGYQPQHFGDGTRLSIL.

This clone has only one observation. CDR3 region: CASSPGQTILQETQYF. The CDR3 DNA reads TGCGCCAGCAGCCCGGGACAGACAATTCTCCAAGAGACCCAGTACTTC. The J gene is TRBJ2-5, the V gene TRBV5-1; TRBD1 aligns across 7 bases. There are 16 residues in the CDR3. Per the germline V gene, CDR1 is SGHRS and CDR2 is YFSETQ. J lost 1 base, V lost 4 bases, and 10 bases had no gene match.

The chain combines TRBV29-1 with TRBJ1-2, with unresolved D. Germline values: CDR1 SQVTM, CDR2 ANQGSEA. V dropped 3 bases and J dropped 2 bases, with 7 bases sitting between them. The CDR3 length is 12 residues. CDR3 DNA: TGCAGCGTTGACTCTATGAACTATGGCTACACCTTC. It encodes CSVDSMNYGYTF. Full variable domain (missing parts from reference TRBV29-1 and TRBJ1-2): SAVISQKPSRDICQRGTSLTIQCQVDSQVTMMFWYRQQPGQSLTLIATANQGSEATYESGFVIDKFPISRPNLTFSTLTVSNMSPEDSSIYLCSVDSMNYGYTFGSGTRLTVV.

The chain recombines TRBV6-5 with TRBJ1-1, with D unclear. V lost 6 bases and J lost 0, with 14 bases in between. CDR1 is MNHEY, CDR2 SVGAGI, per germline. The CDR3 totals 15 residues. CDR3 nucleotides: TGTGCCAGCAGAACCAGAGGCGGAATGAACACTGAAGCTTTCTTT. Its protein is CASRTRGGMNTEAFF.

The V gene is TRBV24-1, the J gene TRBJ2-1, with 8 bases identical to TRBD1. Unmatched junction bases numbered 13, after V lost 4 bases and J lost 6 bases. Germline V gene lookup returns CDR1 KGHDR and CDR2 SFDVKD. The CDR3 contains 17 residues. The CDR3 reads CATSDPTPRGRINEQFF. The CDR3 nucleotides read TGTGCCACCAGTGACCCAACCCCCAGGGGGCGCATCAATGAGCAGTTCTTC.

The rearrangement links TRBV4-2 to TRBJ1-2, with TRBD1 as a possible D gene (5 bases). Per the germline V gene, CDR1 is LGHNA and CDR2 is YNFKEQ. The CDR3 runs 15 residues. Trimming took off 2 bases at V and 4 bases at J, with 14 bases between the two ends. The CDR3 DNA follows: TGTGCCAGCAGCCAACCGCAGGGTGGTAGCTATGGCTACACCTTC. Translated: CASSQPQGGSYGYTF.

V gene TRBV10-3 combines with J gene TRBJ1-2; 10 bases align to TRBD1. Looked up from germline, CDR1 is ENHRY and CDR2 is SYGVKD. CDR3 size: 16 residues. Unmatched junction bases numbered 9, after V lost 0 bases and J lost 8 bases. DNA for the CDR3: TGTGCCATCAGTGAGTCCCAGACAGGGGGCGCTGGGGGCTACACCTTC. The encoded protein is CAISESQTGGAGGYTF.

Points on this clone: The same CDR3 arises from other DNA sequences in this sample as well. This chain links TRBV9 with TRBJ2-3, with TRBD2 matching 8 bases. V shed 4 bases and J 3 bases; nucleotides not matched to a gene: 4. The CDR3 sequence is 14 residues long. Germline V lookup: CDR1 SGDLS, CDR2 YYNGEE. CDR3 region: CASSPGGATDTQYF. CDR3 bases: TGTGCCAGCAGCCCCGGGGGGGCAACAGATACGCAGTATTTT.

The genes are TRBV2 and TRBJ2-3; 8 nucleotides line up with TRBD1. Per germline, CDR1 SNHLY and CDR2 FYNNEI. Trimming took 9 bases from V and 8 from J; bases not matched to a gene: 1. CDR3 length: 10 residues. This CDR3 reads CASGQGTQYF. CDR3 in DNA: TGTGCCAGTGGACAGGGTACGCAGTATTTT.

The genes are TRBV5-4 and TRBJ2-2; D is unclear. The CDR3 covers 13 residues. Germline V CDR1 and CDR2: SGHNT, YYREEE (reference sequence). Trimming removed 3 bases from V and 3 bases from J, with 6 bases in between. CDR3: CASSSQDTGELFF. As DNA, the CDR3 is TGTGCCAGCAGCTCCCAGGACACCGGGGAGCTGTTTTTT.

The chain combines TRBV19 with TRBJ2-2; 10 bases map to TRBD2. Germline trimming cut 5 bases from V and 7 bases from J; bases unmatched to any gene: 16. Germline-derived CDR1 and CDR2 are LNHDA and SQIVND (reference sequence). This CDR3 contains 18 residues. The CDR3 nucleotides are TGTGCCAGTAGTTCATCCCTAGCGGGAGTTTTAAGCGGCGGGGAGCTGTTTTTT. It yields the protein CASSSSLAGVLSGGELFF.

The chain couples TRBV6-5 to TRBJ1-4; tentative D call: TRBD1 (6 bases). The CDR3 consists of 15 residues. The V end was cut by 6 bases, the J end by 0 bases, with 11 bases between. Germline CDR1 reads MNHEY; CDR2 reads SVGAGI. Here the CDR3 DNA reads TGTGCCAGCAGCTTAGAGGGGGCAACTAATGAAAAACTGTTTTTT. This gives the protein CASSLEGATNEKLFF.

This clone showed up just once. The chain employs TRBV19 and TRBJ1-1; D is uncertain. Trimming stripped 2 bases from V and 1 base from J, with 8 bases between. The CDR3 covers 14 residues. Germline CDR1 LNHDA, CDR2 SQIVND (reference sequence). CDR3 loop: CASSITPGNTEAFF. The CDR3, as DNA: TGTGCCAGTAGTATAACTCCAGGGAACACTGAAGCTTTCTTT. Complete variable domain (other parts from reference TRBV19 and TRBJ1-1): DGGITQSPKYLFRKEGQNVTLSCEQNLNHDAMYWYRQDPGQGLRLIYYSQIVNDFQKGDIAEGYSVSREKKESFPLTVTSAQKNPTAFYLCASSITPGNTEAFFGQGTRLTVV.

This rearrangement joins TRBV10-3 to TRBJ2-7; D gene uncertain. Trimming removed 7 bases at V and 2 bases at J, with 15 bases between. The V gene's germline CDR1 is ENHRY and CDR2 SYGVKD. The CDR3 extends over 14 amino acids. In DNA, the CDR3 is TGTGCCATCAAAAACAGTTTCATGGCCTACGAGCAGTACTTC. This codes for CAIKNSFMAYEQYF.